This T cell receptor (beta chain) is from a study of T-cell memory formation after mild COVID-19. Points from the study as a whole: The authors left the SARS-CoV-2 specificity of second-wave clones peaking on day 37 unconfirmed. Contracting clones, day 15 to 85, had balanced CD4/CD8, and later expanders favored CD4+.

A single record per CDR3 protein comes from TCRdb applying MiXCR to the 5' RACE reads. The table records about 90,000 distinct CDR3 sequences, about 15% of them present only once. Comment on this clonotype: Its specificity is unknown.

This CDR3 has 14 amino acids. Germline V gene sequence: CDR1 SGHNT, CDR2 YYREEE (reference sequence). V was pared by 1 base and J by 1 base, with 9 bases between. This chain connects TRBV5-4 to TRBJ2-7, with a weak D call TRBD1 (6 bases). The source material was PBMCs or a T cell subset sorted from them (not recorded which). The receptor's source is a man between 18 and 29 years old who had mild COVID-19 (a few samples of this study predate the infection). Cell type and time point are not known. The CDR3 loop is CASSLPGQSYEQYF. The CDR3, as DNA: TGTGCCAGCAGCTTGCCTGGACAGTCCTACGAGCAGTACTTC.